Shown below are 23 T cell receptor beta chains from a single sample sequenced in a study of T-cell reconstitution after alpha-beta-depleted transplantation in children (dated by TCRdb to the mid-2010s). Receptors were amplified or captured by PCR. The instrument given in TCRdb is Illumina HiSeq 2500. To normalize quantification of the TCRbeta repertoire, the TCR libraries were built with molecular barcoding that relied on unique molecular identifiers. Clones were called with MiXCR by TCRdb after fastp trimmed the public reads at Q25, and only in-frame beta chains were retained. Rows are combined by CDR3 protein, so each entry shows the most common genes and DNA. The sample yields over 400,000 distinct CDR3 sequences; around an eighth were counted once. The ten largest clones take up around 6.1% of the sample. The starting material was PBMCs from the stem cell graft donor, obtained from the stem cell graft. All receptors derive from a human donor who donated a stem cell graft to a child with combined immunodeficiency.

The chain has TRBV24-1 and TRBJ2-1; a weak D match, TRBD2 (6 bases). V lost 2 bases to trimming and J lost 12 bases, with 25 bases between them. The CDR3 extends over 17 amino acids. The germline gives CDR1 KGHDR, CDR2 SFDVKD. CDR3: CATSDSPSLEAGTPQFF. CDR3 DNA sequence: TGTGCCACCAGTGATTCCCCAAGTCTCGAGGCGGGAACTCCGCAGTTCTTC.

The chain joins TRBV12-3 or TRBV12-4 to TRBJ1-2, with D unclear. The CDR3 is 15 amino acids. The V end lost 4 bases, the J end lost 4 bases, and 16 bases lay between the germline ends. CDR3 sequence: CASSSRQKEGYGYTF. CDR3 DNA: TGTGCCAGCAGTTCCCGACAAAAGGAGGGCTATGGCTACACCTTC.

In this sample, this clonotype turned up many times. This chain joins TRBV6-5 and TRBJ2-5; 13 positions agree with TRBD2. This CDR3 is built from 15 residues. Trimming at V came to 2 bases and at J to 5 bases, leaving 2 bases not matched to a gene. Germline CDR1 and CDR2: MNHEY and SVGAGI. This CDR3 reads CASSYGLAGVETQYF. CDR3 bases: TGTGCCAGCAGTTACGGACTAGCGGGGGTGGAGACCCAGTACTTC.

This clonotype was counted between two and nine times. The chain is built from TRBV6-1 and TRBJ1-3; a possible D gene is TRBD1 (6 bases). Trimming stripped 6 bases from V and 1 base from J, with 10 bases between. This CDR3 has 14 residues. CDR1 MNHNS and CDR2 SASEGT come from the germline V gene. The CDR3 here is CASSVGQSGNTIYF. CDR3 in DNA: TGTGCCAGCAGCGTAGGACAGTCTGGAAACACCATATATTTT.

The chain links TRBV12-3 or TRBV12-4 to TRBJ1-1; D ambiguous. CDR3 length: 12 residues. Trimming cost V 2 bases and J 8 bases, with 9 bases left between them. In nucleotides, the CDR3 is TGTGCCAGCAGTTTATTCCTCAGGGAAGCTTTCTTT. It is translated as CASSLFLREAFF.

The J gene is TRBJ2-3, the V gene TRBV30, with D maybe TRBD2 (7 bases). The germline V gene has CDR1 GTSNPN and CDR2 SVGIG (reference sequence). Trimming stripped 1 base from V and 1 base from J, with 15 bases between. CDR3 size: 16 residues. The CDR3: CAWSGEGGNRTDTQYF. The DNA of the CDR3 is TGTGCCTGGAGTGGGGAGGGGGGGAACCGCACAGATACGCAGTATTTT.

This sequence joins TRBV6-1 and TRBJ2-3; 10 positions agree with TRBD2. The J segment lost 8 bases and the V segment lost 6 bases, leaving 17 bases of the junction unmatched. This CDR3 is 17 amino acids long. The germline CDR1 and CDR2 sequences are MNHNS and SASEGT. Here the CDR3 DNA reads TGTGCCAGCAGACCGGAGACTAGCGGGTTGTTAATTGGTACGCAGTATTTT. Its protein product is CASRPETSGLLIGTQYF.

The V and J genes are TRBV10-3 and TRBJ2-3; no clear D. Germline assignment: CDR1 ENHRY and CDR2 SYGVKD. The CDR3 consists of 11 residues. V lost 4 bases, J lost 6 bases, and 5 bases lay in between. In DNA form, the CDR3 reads TGTGCCATCAGTGGGTCGGATACGCAGTATTTT. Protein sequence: CAISGSDTQYF.

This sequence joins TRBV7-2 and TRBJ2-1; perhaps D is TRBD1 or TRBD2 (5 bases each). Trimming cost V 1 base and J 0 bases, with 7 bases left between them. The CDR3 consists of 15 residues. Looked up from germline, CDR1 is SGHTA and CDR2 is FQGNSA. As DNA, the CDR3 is TGTGCCAGCAGCTTAGTGGGGGACTCCTACAATGAGCAGTTCTTC. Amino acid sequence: CASSLVGDSYNEQFF.

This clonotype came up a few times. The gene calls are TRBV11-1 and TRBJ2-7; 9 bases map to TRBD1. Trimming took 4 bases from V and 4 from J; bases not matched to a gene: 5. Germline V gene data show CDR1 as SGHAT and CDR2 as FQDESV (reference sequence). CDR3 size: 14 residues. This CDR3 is CASSYTGGAYEQYF. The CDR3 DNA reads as TGTGCCAGCAGCTACACAGGGGGCGCTTACGAGCAGTACTTC. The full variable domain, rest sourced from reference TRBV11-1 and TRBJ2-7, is EAEVAQSPRYKITEKSQAVAFWCDPISGHATLYWYRQILGQGPELLVQFQDESVVDDSQLPKDRFSAERLKGVDSTLKIQPAELGDSAMYLCASSYTGGAYEQYFGPGTRLTVT.

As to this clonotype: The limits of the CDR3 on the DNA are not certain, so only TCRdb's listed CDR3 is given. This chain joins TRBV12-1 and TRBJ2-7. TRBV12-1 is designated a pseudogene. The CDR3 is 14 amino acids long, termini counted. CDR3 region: CARSFGRGSYEQYF.

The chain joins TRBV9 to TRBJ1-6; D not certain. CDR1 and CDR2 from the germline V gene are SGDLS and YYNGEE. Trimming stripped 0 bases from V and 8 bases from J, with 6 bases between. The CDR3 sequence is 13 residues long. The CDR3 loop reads CASSVVLDSPLHF. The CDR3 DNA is TGTGCCAGCAGCGTAGTCCTGGATTCACCCCTCCACTTT. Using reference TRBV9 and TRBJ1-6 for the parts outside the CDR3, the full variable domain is DSGVTQTPKHLITATGQRVTLRCSPRSGDLSVYWYQQSLDQGLQFLIQYYNGEERAKGNILERFSAQQFPDLHSELNLSSLELGDSALYFCASSVVLDSPLHFGNGTRLTVT.

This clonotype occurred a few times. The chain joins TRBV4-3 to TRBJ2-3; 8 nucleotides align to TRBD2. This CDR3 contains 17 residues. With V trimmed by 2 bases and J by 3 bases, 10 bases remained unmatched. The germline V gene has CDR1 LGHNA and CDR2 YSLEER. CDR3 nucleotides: TGCGCCAGCAGCCAACGTCCGGGGGGGGGCGGGACAGATACGCAGTATTTT. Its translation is CASSQRPGGGGTDTQYF.

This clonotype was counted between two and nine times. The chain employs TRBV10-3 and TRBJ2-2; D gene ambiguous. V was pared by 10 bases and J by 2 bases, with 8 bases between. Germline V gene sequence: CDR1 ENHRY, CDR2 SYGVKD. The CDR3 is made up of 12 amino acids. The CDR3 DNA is TGTGCCAGCTACAGTAACACCGGGGAGCTGTTTTTT. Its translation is CASYSNTGELFF.

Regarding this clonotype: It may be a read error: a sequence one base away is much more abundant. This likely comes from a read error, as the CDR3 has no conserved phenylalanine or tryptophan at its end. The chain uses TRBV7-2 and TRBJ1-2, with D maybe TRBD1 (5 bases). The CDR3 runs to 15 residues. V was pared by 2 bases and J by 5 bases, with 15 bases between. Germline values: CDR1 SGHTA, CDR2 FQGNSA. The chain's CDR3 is CASSLSGRVHYGYTL. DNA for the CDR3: TGTGCCAGCAGCTTAAGTGGCAGGGTCCATTATGGCTACACCCTC.

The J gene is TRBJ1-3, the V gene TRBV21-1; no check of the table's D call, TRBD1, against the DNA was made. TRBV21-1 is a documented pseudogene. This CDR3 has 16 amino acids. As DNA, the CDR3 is TGTGCCAGCAGCGAAACAGGGGGCCCCTCTGGAAACACCATATATTTT. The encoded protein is CASSETGGPSGNTIYF.

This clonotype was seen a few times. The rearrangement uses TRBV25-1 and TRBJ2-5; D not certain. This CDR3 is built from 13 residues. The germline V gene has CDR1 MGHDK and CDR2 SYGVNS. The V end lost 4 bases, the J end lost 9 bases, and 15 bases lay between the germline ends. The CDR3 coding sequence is TGTGCCAGCAGTGCCTCGACTCATCTGGCCCAGTACTTC. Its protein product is CASSASTHLAQYF. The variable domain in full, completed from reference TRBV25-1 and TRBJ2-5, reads EADIYQTPRYLVIGTGKKITLECSQTMGHDKMYWYQQDPGMELHLIHYSYGVNSTEKGDLSSESTVSRIRTEHFPLTLESARPSHTSQYLCASSASTHLAQYFGPGTRLLVL.

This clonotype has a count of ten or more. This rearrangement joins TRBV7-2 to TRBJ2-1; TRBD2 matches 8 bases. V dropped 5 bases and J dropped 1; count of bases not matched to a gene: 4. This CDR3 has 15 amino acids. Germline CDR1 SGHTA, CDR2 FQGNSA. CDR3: CASSRSGGSYNEQFF. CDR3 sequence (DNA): TGTGCCAGCAGCCGCTCGGGAGGGTCCTACAATGAGCAGTTCTTC.

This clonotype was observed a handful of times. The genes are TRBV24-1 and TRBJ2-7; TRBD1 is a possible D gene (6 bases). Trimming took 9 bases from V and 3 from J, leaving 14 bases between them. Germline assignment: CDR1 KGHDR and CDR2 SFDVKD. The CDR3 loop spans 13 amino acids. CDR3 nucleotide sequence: TGTGCCACCCAGGGACAATTTCACTACGAGCAGTACTTC. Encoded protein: CATQGQFHYEQYF.

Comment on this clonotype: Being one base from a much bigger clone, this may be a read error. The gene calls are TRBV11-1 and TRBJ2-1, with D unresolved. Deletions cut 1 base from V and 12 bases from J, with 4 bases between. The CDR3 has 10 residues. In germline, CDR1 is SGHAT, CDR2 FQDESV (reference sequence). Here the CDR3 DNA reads TGTGCCAGCAGCTTAGATGGGCAGTTCTTC. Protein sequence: CASSLDGQFF.

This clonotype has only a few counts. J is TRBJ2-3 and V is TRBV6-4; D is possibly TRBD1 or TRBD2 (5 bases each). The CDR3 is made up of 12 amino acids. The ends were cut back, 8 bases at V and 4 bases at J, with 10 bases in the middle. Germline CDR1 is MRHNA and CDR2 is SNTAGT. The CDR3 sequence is CASGTGSDTQYF. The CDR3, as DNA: TGTGCCAGCGGGACGGGCTCAGATACGCAGTATTTT.

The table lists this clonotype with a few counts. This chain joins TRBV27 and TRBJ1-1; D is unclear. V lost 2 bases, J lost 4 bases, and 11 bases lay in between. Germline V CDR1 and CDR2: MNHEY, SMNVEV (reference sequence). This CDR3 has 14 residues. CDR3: CASSLAPSGTEAFF. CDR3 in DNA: TGTGCCAGCAGTTTAGCACCGAGCGGCACTGAAGCTTTCTTT.

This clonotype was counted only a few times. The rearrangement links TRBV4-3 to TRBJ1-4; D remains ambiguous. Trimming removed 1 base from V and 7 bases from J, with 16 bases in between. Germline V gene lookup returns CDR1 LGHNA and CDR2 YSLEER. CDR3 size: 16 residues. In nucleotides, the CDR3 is TGCGCCAGCAGCCAAGCGGACCCTCTCCCGGGTGAAAAACTGTTTTTT. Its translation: CASSQADPLPGEKLFF.